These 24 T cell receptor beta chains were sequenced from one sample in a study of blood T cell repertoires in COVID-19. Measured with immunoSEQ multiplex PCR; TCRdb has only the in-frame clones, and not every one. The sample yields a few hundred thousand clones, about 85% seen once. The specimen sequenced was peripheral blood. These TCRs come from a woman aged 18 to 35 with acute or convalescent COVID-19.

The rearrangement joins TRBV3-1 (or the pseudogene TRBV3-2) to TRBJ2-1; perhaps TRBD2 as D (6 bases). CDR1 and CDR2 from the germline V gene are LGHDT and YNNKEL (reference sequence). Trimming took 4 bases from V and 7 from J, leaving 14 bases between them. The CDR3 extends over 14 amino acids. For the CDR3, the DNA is TGTGCCAGCAGCCGAGAACCCCTAGCGAATGAGCAGTTCTTC. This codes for CASSREPLANEQFF.

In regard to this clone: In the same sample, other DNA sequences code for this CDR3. The CDR3 region has the DNA TGTGCCAGCAGTTTACAGGGCTCTGGAAACACCATATATTTT. Protein product: CASSLQGSGNTIYF. This chain uses TRBV27 with TRBJ1-3; a weak D match, TRBD1 (5 bases). The CDR3 length is 14 residues. V gave up 2 bases and J gave up 0 bases, with 5 bases separating them. The germline V gene has CDR1 MNHEY and CDR2 SMNVEV (reference sequence).

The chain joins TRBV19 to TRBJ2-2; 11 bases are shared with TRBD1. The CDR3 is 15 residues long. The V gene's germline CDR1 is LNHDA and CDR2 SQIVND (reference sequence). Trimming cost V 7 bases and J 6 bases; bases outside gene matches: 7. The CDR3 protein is CASNRGGQGAGELFF. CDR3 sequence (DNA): TGTGCCAGTAATAGAGGGGGACAGGGGGCCGGGGAGCTGTTTTTT.

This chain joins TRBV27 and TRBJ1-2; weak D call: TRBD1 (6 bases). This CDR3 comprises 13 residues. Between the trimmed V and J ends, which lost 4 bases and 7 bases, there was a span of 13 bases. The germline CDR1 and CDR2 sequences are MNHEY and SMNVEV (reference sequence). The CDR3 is CASSSGQSSGYTF. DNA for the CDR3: TGTGCCAGCAGTTCCGGACAGTCAAGTGGCTACACCTTC.

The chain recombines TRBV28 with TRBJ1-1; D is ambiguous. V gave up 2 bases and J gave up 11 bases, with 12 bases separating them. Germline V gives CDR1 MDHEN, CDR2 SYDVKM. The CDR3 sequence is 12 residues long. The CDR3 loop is CASSLIPERAFF. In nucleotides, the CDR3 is TGTGCCAGCAGTTTAATACCCGAGCGGGCTTTCTTT.

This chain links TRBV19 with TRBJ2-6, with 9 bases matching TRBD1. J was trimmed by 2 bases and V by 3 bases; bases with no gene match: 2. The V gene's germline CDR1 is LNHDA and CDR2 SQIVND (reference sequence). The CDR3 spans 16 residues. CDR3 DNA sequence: TGTGCCAGTAGTATTACAGGGGGCGCTGGGGCCAACGTCCTGACTTTC. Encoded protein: CASSITGGAGANVLTF.

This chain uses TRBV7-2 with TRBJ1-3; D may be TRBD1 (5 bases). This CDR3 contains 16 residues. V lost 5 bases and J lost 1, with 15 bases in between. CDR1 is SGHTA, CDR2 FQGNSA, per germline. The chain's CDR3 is CASSPGVVRSGNTIYF. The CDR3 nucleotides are TGTGCCAGCAGCCCGGGGGTCGTACGGTCTGGAAACACCATATATTTT.

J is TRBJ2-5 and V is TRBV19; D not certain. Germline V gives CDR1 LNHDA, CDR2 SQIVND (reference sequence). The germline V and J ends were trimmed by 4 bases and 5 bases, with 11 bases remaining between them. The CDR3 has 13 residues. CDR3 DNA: TGTGCCAGTAGTAGGCCTGACGGGGAGACCCAGTACTTC. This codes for CASSRPDGETQYF.

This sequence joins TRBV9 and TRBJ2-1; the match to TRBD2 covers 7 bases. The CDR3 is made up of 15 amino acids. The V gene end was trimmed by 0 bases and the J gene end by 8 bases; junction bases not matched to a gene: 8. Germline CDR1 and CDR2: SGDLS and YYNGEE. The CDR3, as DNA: TGTGCCAGCAGCGTAGGGATATGGGGAGGGGATGAGCAGTTCTTC. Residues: CASSVGIWGGDEQFF.

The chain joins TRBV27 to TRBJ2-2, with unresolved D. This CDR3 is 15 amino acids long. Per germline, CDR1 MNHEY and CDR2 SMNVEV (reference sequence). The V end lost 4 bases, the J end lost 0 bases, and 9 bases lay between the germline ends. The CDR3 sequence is CASSYSRANTGELFF. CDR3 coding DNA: TGTGCCAGCAGTTACTCGCGCGCGAACACCGGGGAGCTGTTTTTT.

The CDR3 DNA sequence: TGCGCCAGCAGCTTGGCCAGGCTAGCGGGAGCCACAGATACGCAGTATTTT. This sequence encodes CASSLARLAGATDTQYF. The chain is built from TRBV5-1 and TRBJ2-3; 10 nucleotides line up with TRBD2. The junction had 6 bases not matched to a gene; V was cut back by 0 bases and J by 2 bases. The CDR3 extends over 17 amino acids. Germline CDR1 reads SGHRS; CDR2 reads YFSETQ.

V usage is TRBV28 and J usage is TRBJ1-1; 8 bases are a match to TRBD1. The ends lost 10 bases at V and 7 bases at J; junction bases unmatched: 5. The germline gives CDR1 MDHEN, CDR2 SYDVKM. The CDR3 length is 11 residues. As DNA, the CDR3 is TGTGCCATCACAGGGGGTGGTGAAGCTTTCTTT. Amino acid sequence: CAITGGGEAFF.

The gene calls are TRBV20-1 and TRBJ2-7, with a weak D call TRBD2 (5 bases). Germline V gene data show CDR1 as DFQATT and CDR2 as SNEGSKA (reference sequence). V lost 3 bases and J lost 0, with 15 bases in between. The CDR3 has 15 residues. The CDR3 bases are TGCAGTGCTAGTCCCTGGACTGAAGCCTCCTACGAGCAGTACTTC. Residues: CSASPWTEASYEQYF.

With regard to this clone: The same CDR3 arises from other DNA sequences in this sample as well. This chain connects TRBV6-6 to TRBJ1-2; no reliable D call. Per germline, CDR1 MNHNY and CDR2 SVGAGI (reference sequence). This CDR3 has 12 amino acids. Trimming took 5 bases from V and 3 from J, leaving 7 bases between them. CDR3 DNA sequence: TGTGCCAGCAGTGCGCAAGACTATGGCTACACCTTC. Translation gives CASSAQDYGYTF.

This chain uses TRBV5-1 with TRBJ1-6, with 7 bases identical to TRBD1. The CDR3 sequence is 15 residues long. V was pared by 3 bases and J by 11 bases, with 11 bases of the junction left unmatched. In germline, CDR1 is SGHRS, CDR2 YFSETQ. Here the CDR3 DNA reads TGCGCCAGCAGCTCCCAGGGGGACGAGGGGGCACCCCTCCACTTT. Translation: CASSSQGDEGAPLHF.

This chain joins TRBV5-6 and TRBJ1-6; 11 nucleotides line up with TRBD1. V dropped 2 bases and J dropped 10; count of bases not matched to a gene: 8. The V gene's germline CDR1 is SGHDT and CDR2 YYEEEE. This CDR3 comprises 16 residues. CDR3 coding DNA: TGTGCCAGCAGCTTCAGGACAGGGGGCTTAGGATCACCCCTCCACTTT. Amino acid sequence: CASSFRTGGLGSPLHF.

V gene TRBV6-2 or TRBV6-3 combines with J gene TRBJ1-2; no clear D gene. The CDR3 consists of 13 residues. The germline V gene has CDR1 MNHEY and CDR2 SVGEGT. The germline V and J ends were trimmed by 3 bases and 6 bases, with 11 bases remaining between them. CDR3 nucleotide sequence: TGTGCCAGCAGTTATTTGCGGGTAGATGGCTACACCTTC. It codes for CASSYLRVDGYTF.

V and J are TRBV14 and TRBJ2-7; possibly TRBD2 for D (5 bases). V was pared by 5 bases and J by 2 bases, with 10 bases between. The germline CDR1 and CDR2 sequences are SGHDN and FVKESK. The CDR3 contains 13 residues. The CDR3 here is CASSETTPYEQYF. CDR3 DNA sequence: TGTGCCAGCAGCGAGACTACTCCCTACGAGCAGTACTTC.

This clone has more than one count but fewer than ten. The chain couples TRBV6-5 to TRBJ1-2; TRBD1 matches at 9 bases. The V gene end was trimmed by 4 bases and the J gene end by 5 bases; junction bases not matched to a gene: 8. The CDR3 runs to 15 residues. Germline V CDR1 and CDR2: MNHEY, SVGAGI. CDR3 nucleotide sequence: TGTGCCAGCAGTTCACTGACAGGGGGGCTTTATGGCTACACCTTC. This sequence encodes CASSSLTGGLYGYTF.

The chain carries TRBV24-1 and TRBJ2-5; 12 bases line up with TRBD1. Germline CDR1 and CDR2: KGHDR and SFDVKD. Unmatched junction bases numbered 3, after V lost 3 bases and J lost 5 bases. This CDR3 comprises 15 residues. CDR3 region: CATSDGTGGRETQYF. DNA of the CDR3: TGTGCCACCAGTGATGGGACAGGGGGCAGGGAGACCCAGTACTTC.

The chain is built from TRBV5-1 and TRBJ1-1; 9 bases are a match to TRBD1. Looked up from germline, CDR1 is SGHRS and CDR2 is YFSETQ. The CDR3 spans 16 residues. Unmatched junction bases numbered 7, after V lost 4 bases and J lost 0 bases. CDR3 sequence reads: CASSARQGVLNTEAFF. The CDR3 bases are TGCGCCAGCAGCGCCCGACAGGGGGTCCTGAACACTGAAGCTTTCTTT.

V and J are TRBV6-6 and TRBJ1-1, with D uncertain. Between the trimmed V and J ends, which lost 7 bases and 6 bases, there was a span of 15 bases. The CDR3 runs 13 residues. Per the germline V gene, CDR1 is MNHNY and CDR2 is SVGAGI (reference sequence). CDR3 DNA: TGTGCCAGCAATAAGGAGACTCGCGCTGAAGCTTTCTTT. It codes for CASNKETRAEAFF.

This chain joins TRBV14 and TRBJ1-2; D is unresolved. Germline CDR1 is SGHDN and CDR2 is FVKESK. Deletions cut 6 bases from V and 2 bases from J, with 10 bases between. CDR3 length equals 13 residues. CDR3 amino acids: CASSRDSNYGYTF. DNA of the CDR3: TGTGCCAGCAGTCGTGACTCGAACTATGGCTACACCTTC.

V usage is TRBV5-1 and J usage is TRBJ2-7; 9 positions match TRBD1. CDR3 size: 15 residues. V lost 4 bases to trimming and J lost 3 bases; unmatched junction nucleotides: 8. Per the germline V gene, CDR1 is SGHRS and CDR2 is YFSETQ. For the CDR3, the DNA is TGCGCCAGCAGCCCAACCGGGACAGGGAACTACGAGCAGTACTTC. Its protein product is CASSPTGTGNYEQYF.